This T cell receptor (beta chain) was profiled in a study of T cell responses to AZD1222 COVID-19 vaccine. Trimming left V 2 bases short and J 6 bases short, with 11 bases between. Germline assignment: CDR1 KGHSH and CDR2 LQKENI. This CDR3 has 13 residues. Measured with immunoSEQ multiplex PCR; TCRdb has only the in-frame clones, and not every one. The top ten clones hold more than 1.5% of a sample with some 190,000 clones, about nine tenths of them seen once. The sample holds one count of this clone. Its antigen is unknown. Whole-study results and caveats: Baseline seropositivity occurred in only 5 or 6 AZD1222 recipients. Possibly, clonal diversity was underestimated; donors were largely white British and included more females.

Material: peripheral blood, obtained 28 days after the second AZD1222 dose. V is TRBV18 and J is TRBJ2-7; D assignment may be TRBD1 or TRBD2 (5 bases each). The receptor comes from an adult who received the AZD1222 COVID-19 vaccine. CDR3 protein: CASSPGRDGEQYF. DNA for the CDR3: TGTGCCAGCTCACCAGGCAGGGACGGCGAGCAGTACTTC.